These 10 T cell receptor beta chains share one sample of origin, sequenced in a study of shared clonotypes between healthy human individuals. Cells designated naive CD8 were CD45RO-negative and were positively selected for CCR7, with terminally differentiated effector memory CD45RA+ cells excluded. Only in-frame clones appear in the TCRdb table, and some are missing; sequencing was by immunoSEQ multiplex PCR. The table lists about 1.9 million clones, roughly 95% of them singletons, with under 2% in the top ten. The specimen sequenced was naive CD8+ T cells from PBMCs. The receptors shown here come from a man younger than 35 in good health. Some clones in this sample may be carry-over from other donors' samples.

DNA of the CDR3: TGTGCCAGCAGCTTAGGGGTCCGGCGGGCCTCCCAAGAGACCCAGTACTTC. It translates to CASSLGVRRASQETQYF. The genes are TRBV11-2 and TRBJ2-5, with a weak D call TRBD2 (5 bases). Germline CDR1 SGHAT, CDR2 FQNNGV. The CDR3 is 17 residues long. Trimming took off 1 base at V and 1 base at J, with 16 bases between the two ends.

This chain joins TRBV29-1 and TRBJ2-7; 7 nucleotides line up with TRBD2. The CDR3 spans 17 residues. Trimming cost V 0 bases and J 0 bases; bases outside gene matches: 11. Germline-derived CDR1 and CDR2 are SQVTM and ANQGSEA. The CDR3 nucleotides are TGCAGCGTTGAAGATCGAGTGAGGGGCGGGAGCTCCTACGAGCAGTACTTC. Translating it yields CSVEDRVRGGSSYEQYF.

This clone was detected once. The V and J genes are TRBV6-5 and TRBJ2-2, with 7 bases aligning to TRBD2. Germline V gene data show CDR1 as MNHEY and CDR2 as SVGAGI. The CDR3 is 16 residues long. Unmatched junction bases numbered 10, after V lost 4 bases and J lost 5 bases. The CDR3 DNA is TGTGCCAGCAGTTCGTCCGGACTAGGCGGAACCGGGGAGCTGTTTTTT. It encodes CASSSSGLGGTGELFF.

V gene TRBV7-9 combines with J gene TRBJ2-5; a weak D match, TRBD1 (6 bases). V shed 2 bases and J shed 2 bases, with 15 bases lying between them. The length of the CDR3 is 16 residues. Germline V CDR1 and CDR2: SEHNR, FQNEAQ (reference sequence). The CDR3 sequence: CASSLRDTQLQETQYF. In DNA form, the CDR3 reads TGTGCCAGCAGCTTACGGGACACACAGCTACAAGAGACCCAGTACTTC.

The genes are TRBV6-5 and TRBJ1-1; D is ambiguous. Trimming shortened V by 1 base and J by 5 bases, and 14 bases separated the two germline ends. The CDR3 consists of 15 residues. The germline V gene has CDR1 MNHEY and CDR2 SVGAGI. CDR3 residues: CASSYFIGSGTEAFF. As DNA, the CDR3 is TGTGCCAGCAGTTACTTCATAGGGTCGGGGACTGAAGCTTTCTTT.

The chain has TRBV28 and TRBJ1-2; D not certain. Germline values: CDR1 MDHEN, CDR2 SYDVKM. V lost 3 bases and J 2 bases, leaving 7 bases between the germline ends. This CDR3 has 13 amino acids. This CDR3 is CASSFDTNYGYTF. Here the CDR3 DNA reads TGTGCCAGCAGTTTTGACACCAACTATGGCTACACCTTC.

The V call is TRBV6-5, the J call TRBJ1-1, with D hard to call. The germline CDR1 and CDR2 sequences are MNHEY and SVGAGI. This CDR3 is built from 13 residues. With 2 bases removed from V and 2 bases from J, the gap between germline ends came to 6 bases. This chain's CDR3 is CASSYVKNTEAFF. The CDR3 nucleotides are TGTGCCAGCAGTTACGTAAAAAACACTGAAGCTTTCTTT.

This chain uses TRBV7-9 with TRBJ2-1; 11 bases agree with TRBD2. The CDR3 is made up of 17 amino acids. In germline, CDR1 is SEHNR, CDR2 FQNEAQ (reference sequence). J lost 0 bases, V lost 7 bases, and 8 bases had no gene match. Here the CDR3 DNA reads TGTGCCAGCACTGGACTTGGGACTAGCGGCTCCTACAATGAGCAGTTCTTC. Translating gives CASTGLGTSGSYNEQFF.

This CDR3 reads CASSFNPPNTEAFF. The CDR3 DNA reads as TGTGCCAGTAGTTTTAACCCGCCGAACACTGAAGCTTTCTTT. The gene calls are TRBV19 and TRBJ1-1; D gene ambiguous. Germline V gene data show CDR1 as LNHDA and CDR2 as SQIVND (reference sequence). V gave up 5 bases and J gave up 1 base, with 11 bases separating them. The CDR3 contains 14 residues.

The chain combines TRBV6-1 with TRBJ2-7; D gene uncertain. The CDR3 has 13 amino acids. The V and J ends lost 4 bases and 0 bases respectively, with 7 bases between them. Germline CDR1 reads MNHNS; CDR2 reads SASEGT. The chain's CDR3 is CASSAAPSYEQYF. CDR3 in DNA: TGTGCCAGCAGTGCGGCACCCTCCTACGAGCAGTACTTC.